One and the same sample provided the 28 T cell receptor beta chains below, sequenced in a study of T-cell reconstitution after alpha-beta-depleted transplantation in children. Preparation of the TCRbeta library involved a method that used unique molecular identifiers. TCRdb redid the calling of the PCR reads with MiXCR, one entry per CDR3 protein. The profile shows 800,000 to 1,000,000 distinct CDR3 sequences, about 29% of them singletons. The sequencing used PBMCs, mostly from graft donor cells, collected 360 days after TCRalphabeta/CD19-depleted stem cell transplant. The receptors were sampled from a boy in the first two years of life who had a stem cell transplant for SCID, so the T cells may come from the graft donor.

This clonotype appeared a few times. The J gene is TRBJ2-3, the V gene TRBV4-1; maybe TRBD2 (7 bases). Trimming left V 4 bases short and J 10 bases short, with 15 bases between. Looked up from germline, CDR1 is MGHRA and CDR2 is YSYEKL. This CDR3 spans 13 amino acids. The CDR3 bases are TGCGCCAGCAGCCTGGGGGGGCTCCTACCGCAGTATTTT. Protein: CASSLGGLLPQYF.

The gene calls are TRBV27 and TRBJ2-7; no definite D call. Trimming stripped 0 bases from V and 8 bases from J, with 20 bases between. The CDR3 is 16 amino acids. CDR1 and CDR2 from the germline V gene are MNHEY and SMNVEV (reference sequence). The CDR3 sequence: CASSLSIGRISYKQYF. Here the CDR3 DNA reads TGTGCCAGCAGTTTATCGATAGGCAGGATCTCATACAAGCAGTACTTC.

The V gene is TRBV4-2, the J gene TRBJ2-7, with D perhaps matching TRBD2 (6 bases). The V end lost 4 bases, the J end lost 7 bases, and 17 bases lay between the germline ends. The CDR3 runs to 14 residues. Germline values: CDR1 LGHNA, CDR2 YNFKEQ. The CDR3, as DNA: TGTGCCAGCAGCCCTGGACCCCGGGGGAAAGAGCAGTACTTC. It codes for CASSPGPRGKEQYF.

This chain links TRBV12-3 or TRBV12-4 with TRBJ2-1; TRBD2 might be the D (7 bases). Trimming shortened V by 5 bases and J by 8 bases, and 22 bases separated the two germline ends. The CDR3 spans 16 residues. CDR3 amino acids: CASSANRLRGGHEQFF. The CDR3 nucleotides read TGTGCCAGCAGTGCTAACAGGTTGAGGGGGGGGCATGAGCAGTTCTTC.

Many counts were recorded for this clonotype. The chain joins TRBV20-1 to TRBJ2-1, with 11 bases lining up with TRBD2. This CDR3 contains 15 residues. Germline assignment: CDR1 DFQATT and CDR2 SNEGSKA (reference sequence). The V gene end was trimmed by 3 bases and the J gene end by 4 bases; junction bases not matched to a gene: 5. The CDR3 DNA reads TGCAGTGCTAGGGCGGGACTAGCGGTTTACAATGAGCAGTTCTTC. Protein sequence: CSARAGLAVYNEQFF.

This clonotype occurred a few times. V and J are TRBV15 and TRBJ1-5; D ambiguous. Germline V gene sequence: CDR1 LNHNV, CDR2 YYDKDF (reference sequence). V shed 6 bases and J shed 2 bases, with 8 bases lying between them. The CDR3 extends over 13 amino acids. The CDR3: CATSGCCNQPQHF. DNA for the CDR3: TGTGCCACCAGTGGGTGTTGCAATCAGCCCCAGCATTTT.

The sample holds a few counts of this clonotype. The V gene is TRBV12-3 or TRBV12-4, the J gene TRBJ2-5, with 10 nucleotides matching TRBD2. J was trimmed by 2 bases and V by 6 bases; bases with no gene match: 6. The CDR3 length is 15 residues. CDR3 loop: CASRALAGEQETQYF. The CDR3, as DNA: TGTGCCAGCAGGGCCCTAGCGGGGGAACAAGAGACCCAGTACTTC.

The rearrangement uses TRBV12-3 or TRBV12-4 and TRBJ1-1; 8 bases are shared with TRBD1. Trimming at V came to 5 bases and at J to 4 bases, leaving 9 bases not matched to a gene. The CDR3 is 15 residues long. The CDR3 region has the DNA TGTGCCAGCAGTCCACGGGACAGGTGGTTCACTGAAGCTTTCTTT. It translates to CASSPRDRWFTEAFF.

This clonotype was recorded a few times. The gene calls are TRBV15 and TRBJ1-3; D is perhaps TRBD1 (6 bases). The CDR3 consists of 16 residues. Germline V gives CDR1 LNHNV, CDR2 YYDKDF (reference sequence). Trimming removed 0 bases from V and 0 bases from J, with 9 bases in between. CDR3 DNA: TGTGCCACCAGCAGAGATGGGGGCCCCTCTGGAAACACCATATATTTT. It is translated as CATSRDGGPSGNTIYF. Drawing the rest from reference TRBV15 and TRBJ1-3, the complete variable domain is DAMVIQNPRYQVTQFGKPVTLSCSQTLNHNVMYWYQQKSSQAPKLLFHYYDKDFNNEADTPDNFQSRRPNTSFCFLDIRSPGLGDTAMYLCATSRDGGPSGNTIYFGEGSWLTVV.

The V and J genes are TRBV29-1 and TRBJ2-2; 8 bases align to TRBD1. The CDR3 is made up of 14 amino acids. The V gene end was trimmed by 3 bases and the J gene end by 6 bases; junction bases not matched to a gene: 6. Germline CDR1 is SQVTM and CDR2 is ANQGSEA. The CDR3 region is CSVDGQGGPGELFF. The CDR3 bases are TGCAGCGTTGACGGACAGGGCGGCCCCGGGGAGCTGTTTTTT.

This clonotype has ten or more counts. This rearrangement joins TRBV6-2 or TRBV6-3 to TRBJ2-6, with no clear D. V was pared by 2 bases and J by 0 bases, with 8 bases between. CDR1 is MNHEY and CDR2 is SVGEGT in the germline V gene. This CDR3 is built from 16 residues. This chain's CDR3 is CASSYGRVSGANVLTF. CDR3 in DNA: TGTGCCAGCAGTTACGGTCGGGTCTCTGGGGCCAACGTCCTGACTTTC.

The rearrangement uses TRBV4-2 and TRBJ2-1; TRBD1 matches at 8 bases. Trimming removed 5 bases from V and 1 base from J; junction bases left unmatched: 1. Germline-derived CDR1 and CDR2 are LGHNA and YNFKEQ. CDR3 length: 14 residues. The CDR3 is CASSDRGSYNEQFF. CDR3 sequence (DNA): TGTGCCAGCAGCGACAGGGGTTCCTACAATGAGCAGTTCTTC.

The rearrangement uses TRBV7-9 and TRBJ2-7; a weak D match, TRBD2 (6 bases). V lost 1 base to trimming and J lost 5 bases, with 18 bases between them. CDR3 size: 16 residues. Germline CDR1 reads SEHNR; CDR2 reads FQNEAQ (reference sequence). The CDR3 sequence is CASSLGGAPREDEQYF. CDR3 nucleotide sequence: TGTGCCAGCAGCTTAGGCGGGGCCCCAAGGGAAGACGAGCAGTACTTC. The variable domain in full, with the rest retrieved from reference TRBV7-9 and TRBJ2-7, is DTGVSQNPRHKITKRGQNVTFRCDPISEHNRLYWYRQTLGQGPEFLTYFQNEAQLEKSRLLSDRFSAERPKGSFSTLEIQRTEQGDSAMYLCASSLGGAPREDEQYFGPGTRLTVT.

In its sample, this clonotype was seen many times. A read error may account for a junction end that differs from germline. The chain carries TRBV7-8 and TRBJ2-7; TRBD2 matches at 8 bases. Germline assignment: CDR1 SGHVS and CDR2 FQNEAQ. The CDR3 is 14 residues long. CDR3 in amino acids: CASSLAGGAYEQYF. The CDR3 DNA reads TGTGCCAGCAGTTTAGCCGGGGGGGCCTACGAGCAGTACTTC.

The gene calls are TRBV10-2 and TRBJ2-5; D tentatively reads TRBD1 or TRBD2 (5 bases each). The CDR3 loop spans 15 amino acids. Germline V lookup: CDR1 WSHSY, CDR2 SAAADI. V dropped 0 bases and J dropped 5 bases, with 13 bases sitting between them. The CDR3 here is CASSESGFEGETQYF. CDR3 bases: TGCGCCAGCAGTGAGTCGGGATTTGAGGGGGAGACCCAGTACTTC.

This clonotype came up a few times. V usage is TRBV15 and J usage is TRBJ2-5; D possibly corresponds to TRBD1 (6 bases). This CDR3 contains 15 residues. Germline loops: CDR1 LNHNV, CDR2 YYDKDF (reference sequence). The V gene lost 1 base and the J gene lost 5 bases, with 14 bases spanning the gap. The CDR3 spells CATSRGQELGETQYF. CDR3 bases: TGTGCCACCAGCAGAGGACAGGAACTGGGGGAGACCCAGTACTTC.

The gene calls are TRBV20-1 and TRBJ2-5; 14 bases line up with TRBD2. Trimming cost V 8 bases and J 8 bases; bases outside gene matches: 7. Germline V CDR1 and CDR2: DFQATT, SNEGSKA (reference sequence). The CDR3 totals 13 residues. Here the CDR3 reads CSPGGTSGGTQYF. The DNA of the CDR3 is TGCAGTCCCGGGGGGACTAGCGGGGGAACCCAGTACTTC.

This clonotype was observed a handful of times. The chain employs TRBV5-1 and TRBJ1-1, with D perhaps TRBD1 (5 bases). The CDR3 is 13 residues long. Between the trimmed V and J ends, which lost 7 bases and 3 bases, there was a span of 13 bases. CDR1 and CDR2 from the germline V gene are SGHRS and YFSETQ. The CDR3 region is CASGVLGDTEAFF. CDR3 DNA sequence: TGCGCCAGCGGGGTATTAGGGGACACTGAAGCTTTCTTT. The entire variable domain, with the rest obtained from reference TRBV5-1 and TRBJ1-1, is as follows: KAGVTQTPRYLIKTRGQQVTLSCSPISGHRSVSWYQQTPGQGLQFLFEYFSETQRNKGNFPGRFSGRQFSNSRSEMNVSTLELGDSALYLCASGVLGDTEAFFGQGTRLTVV.

This clonotype was seen a few times. This sequence joins TRBV7-2 and TRBJ1-1; a weak D match, TRBD1 (6 bases). V lost 0 bases and J 4 bases, leaving 12 bases between the germline ends. Germline loops: CDR1 SGHTA, CDR2 FQGNSA. The CDR3 sequence is 15 residues long. DNA of the CDR3: TGTGCCAGCAGCTTAGCGCATGGAGGGGGCACTGAAGCTTTCTTT. Translation: CASSLAHGGGTEAFF.

This rearrangement joins TRBV4-1 to TRBJ2-3; a weak D match, TRBD1 (6 bases). V lost 0 bases and J 3 bases, leaving 19 bases between the germline ends. The CDR3 loop spans 18 amino acids. Germline V gene lookup returns CDR1 MGHRA and CDR2 YSYEKL. The CDR3 sequence: CASSQDPWGLVRTDTQYF. The CDR3 bases are TGCGCCAGCAGCCAAGACCCGTGGGGGCTCGTCAGGACAGATACGCAGTATTTT.

This clonotype appeared a few times. The chain employs TRBV20-1 and TRBJ2-1; unclear D gene. Germline V gene lookup returns CDR1 DFQATT and CDR2 SNEGSKA (reference sequence). The CDR3 contains 17 residues. V was cut by 2 bases and J by 0 bases, with 17 bases left in between. The CDR3 nucleotides read TGCAGTGCTAGACCTCGAGCTGTGCCTAGCTCCTACAATGAGCAGTTCTTC. Its protein product is CSARPRAVPSSYNEQFF.

The chain couples TRBV12-3 or TRBV12-4 to TRBJ2-3; 12 bases are shared with TRBD2. The CDR3 is 16 amino acids. V lost 5 bases, J lost 1 base, and 4 bases stayed unmatched. CDR3 DNA: TGTGCCAGCAGTACAGCTAGCGGGGGGGGCACAGATACGCAGTATTTT. Residues: CASSTASGGGTDTQYF.

This clonotype has more than one count but fewer than ten. CDR3 protein: CASSAWDSSYEQYF. Written as DNA, the CDR3 is TGCGCCAGCAGCGCATGGGACAGCTCCTACGAGCAGTACTTC. The chain recombines TRBV5-1 with TRBJ2-7; 7 nucleotides line up with TRBD1. Looked up from germline, CDR1 is SGHRS and CDR2 is YFSETQ. The CDR3 loop spans 14 amino acids. Trimming cost V 4 bases and J 0 bases; bases outside gene matches: 4. Full variable domain (rest looked up from reference TRBV5-1 and TRBJ2-7): KAGVTQTPRYLIKTRGQQVTLSCSPISGHRSVSWYQQTPGQGLQFLFEYFSETQRNKGNFPGRFSGRQFSNSRSEMNVSTLELGDSALYLCASSAWDSSYEQYFGPGTRLTVT.

This clonotype was counted between two and nine times. The rearrangement links TRBV20-1 to TRBJ1-1; unclear D gene. The germline V and J ends were trimmed by 7 bases and 0 bases, with 18 bases remaining between them. CDR1 is DFQATT and CDR2 is SNEGSKA in the germline V gene (reference sequence). The CDR3 covers 15 residues. The CDR3, as DNA: TGCAGTGTTCCATCCATGGCCACATTGAACACTGAAGCTTTCTTT. Translating gives CSVPSMATLNTEAFF.

This clonotype has only a few counts. This sequence joins TRBV20-1 and TRBJ2-3, with 10 positions matching TRBD2. Germline V gives CDR1 DFQATT, CDR2 SNEGSKA (reference sequence). With 0 bases clipped from V and 7 bases from J, the junction kept 7 bases outside the gene matches. The CDR3 totals 15 residues. The CDR3 reads CSAREKRGGLNTQYF. DNA of the CDR3: TGCAGTGCTAGAGAGAAGCGGGGGGGCCTAAATACGCAGTATTTT.

A few counts support this clonotype. The V call is TRBV6-5, the J call TRBJ2-1, with D possibly TRBD2 on 5 matching bases. The CDR3 totals 15 residues. The V and J ends lost 2 bases and 5 bases respectively, with 13 bases between them. Germline assignment: CDR1 MNHEY and CDR2 SVGAGI. CDR3 DNA: TGTGCCAGCAGTTACGGGCTAGCTTTCCACAATGAGCAGTTCTTC. Protein sequence: CASSYGLAFHNEQFF.

The table lists this clonotype with a few counts. CDR3 sequence: CASSTQLAGANEQFF. The CDR3 DNA follows: TGTGCCAGCAGTACCCAACTAGCGGGGGCGAATGAGCAGTTCTTC. The chain combines TRBV27 with TRBJ2-1, with 11 bases that match TRBD2. V was pared by 5 bases and J by 7 bases, with 7 bases of the junction left unmatched. This CDR3 has 15 amino acids. Looked up from germline, CDR1 is MNHEY and CDR2 is SMNVEV (reference sequence).

This clonotype was found a few times. The chain links TRBV7-9 to TRBJ2-7; D is possibly TRBD1 (6 bases). Trimming left V 7 bases short and J 0 bases short, with 13 bases between. This CDR3 is 14 amino acids long. Germline assignment: CDR1 SEHNR and CDR2 FQNEAQ (reference sequence). The chain's CDR3 is CASTPRTVSYEQYF. CDR3 nucleotides: TGTGCCAGCACCCCCCGGACAGTCTCCTACGAGCAGTACTTC.